The source of this T cell receptor (beta chain) is a study of blood T cell repertoires in COVID-19. Study details: T cells, B-cell-depleted T cells, or PBMCs supplied cDNA or gDNA.

The CDR3 runs to 12 residues. The V gene lost 11 bases and the J gene lost 1 base, with 11 bases spanning the gap. The germline V gene has CDR1 MDHEN and CDR2 SYDVKM. Original processing methods: Reference gene primer amplification yielded estimated nucleated cell counts. Sequencing was performed with immunoSEQ multiplex PCR; in TCRdb, only in-frame clones are kept and a portion is missing. V, J and clone size derive from that table, while D and trimming were established from the DNA sequence. The profile shows about 170,000 clones, roughly 93% of them singletons. The sample comprised peripheral blood. This clonotype was sampled from a man aged 18 to 29 with COVID-19, enrolled during active disease. The gene calls are TRBV28 and TRBJ1-2; no clear D gene. As DNA, the CDR3 is TGTGCCGGGCGGGGAGATAACTATGGCTACACCTTC. Translation gives CAGRGDNYGYTF.